These T cell receptor beta chains were read from a single sample in a study of cytomegalovirus exposure and HLA in healthy donors. Sequencing was performed with immunoSEQ multiplex PCR; in TCRdb, only in-frame clones are kept and a portion is missing. Of about 360,000 clones in the sample, more than 80% were seen once. What was sequenced was PBMCs. These receptors were obtained from a woman aged 18 to 35 in good health and CMV-seronegative. Both conserved end residues are part of each CDR3. The D gene is left open where the match is weak. The size field is filled for only some rows; it gives once, few, many or a size class.

J,D,V,size,CDR3,DNA
TRBJ2-6,TRBD1,TRBV28,-,CASSGGGQGDSGANVLTF,TGTGCCAGCAGTGGAGGGGGACAGGGCGACTCTGGGGCCAACGTCCTGACTTTC
TRBJ2-7,TRBD1,TRBV28,-,CASMVRGQFSYEQYF,TGTGCCAGCATGGTCAGGGGGCAATTCTCCTACGAGCAGTACTTC
TRBJ2-7,-,TRBV14,-,CASSQVLTADFYEQYF,TGTGCCAGCAGCCAAGTCCTGACGGCGGACTTCTACGAGCAGTACTTC
TRBJ2-5,-,TRBV15,-,CATSRDSGAETQYF,TGTGCCACCAGCAGAGATTCCGGAGCGGAGACCCAGTACTTC
TRBJ1-5,-,TRBV2,few,CASSDTWNQPQHF,TGTGCCAGCAGTGATACATGGAATCAGCCCCAGCATTTT
TRBJ2-7,TRBD1,TRBV18,-,CASSPDRVLYEQYF,TGTGCCAGCTCACCCGACAGGGTATTATACGAGCAGTACTTC
TRBJ2-5,-,TRBV29-1,once,CSVPNQETQYF,TGCAGCGTTCCAAACCAAGAGACCCAGTACTTC
TRBJ2-7,TRBD1,TRBV4-1,once,CASSPRRQGGEQYF,TGCGCCAGCAGCCCACGGAGACAGGGGGGCGAGCAGTACTTC
TRBJ2-7,TRBD2,TRBV28,-,CASSHMIPETSGGEEQYF,TGTGCCAGCAGTCATATGATCCCAGAGACTAGCGGGGGGGAGGAGCAGTACTTC
TRBJ2-7,TRBD1,TRBV4-1,-,CASSQEDRDPTYEQYF,TGCGCCAGCAGCCAAGAGGACAGGGATCCCACCTACGAGCAGTACTTC
TRBJ1-1,TRBD1,TRBV7-9,-,CASRPGQGIPEAFF,TGTGCCAGCAGACCAGGACAGGGGATCCCTGAAGCTTTCTTT
TRBJ2-1,-,TRBV27,-,CASTTRGGSRPYNEQFF,TGTGCCAGCACCACCCGGGGTGGCTCAAGGCCCTACAATGAGCAGTTCTTC
TRBJ2-7,TRBD1,TRBV18,-,CASSPRQGGSSYEQYF,TGTGCCAGCTCACCCCGACAGGGGGGATCTTCCTACGAGCAGTACTTC
TRBJ1-3,-,TRBV4-1,-,CASSPEPGSGNTIYF,TGCGCCAGCAGCCCGGAGCCTGGCTCTGGAAACACCATATATTTT
TRBJ2-3,TRBD1,TRBV9,once,CASSVSRTGPLTDTQYF,TGTGCCAGCAGCGTAAGCAGGACAGGCCCTCTCACAGATACGCAGTATTTT
TRBJ1-5,-,TRBV4-1,-,CASSQGKPLADMGNQPQHF,TGCGCCAGCAGCCAAGGTAAACCTCTTGCGGACATGGGCAATCAGCCCCAGCATTTT
TRBJ1-5,TRBD1,TRBV30,-,CAWDREAQPQHF,TGTGCCTGGGACAGGGAGGCTCAGCCCCAGCATTTT
TRBJ2-1,TRBD2,TRBV6-1,-,CASSEISGGPYNEQFF,TGTGCCAGCAGTGAGATTAGCGGGGGACCCTACAATGAGCAGTTCTTC
TRBJ2-7,TRBD2,TRBV7-8,-,CASSLAVGLAGSYEQYF,TGTGCCAGCAGCTTAGCCGTTGGGCTAGCGGGCTCCTACGAGCAGTACTTC
TRBJ1-1,-,TRBV7-2,-,CASSLMSGWRNTEAFF,TGTGCCAGCAGCTTAATGTCAGGGTGGCGGAACACTGAAGCTTTCTTT
TRBJ2-7,-,TRBV6-1,-,CASSEVRTAPYEQYF,TGTGCCAGCAGTGAAGTTCGGACAGCACCCTACGAGCAGTACTTC
TRBJ1-2,-,TRBV28,-,CASSFPGGFYGYTF,TGTGCCAGCAGTTTCCCGGGAGGATTTTATGGCTACACCTTC
TRBJ2-7,-,TRBV28,-,CASNIGGTYEQYF,TGTGCCAGCAATATAGGCGGGACCTACGAGCAGTACTTC
TRBJ2-1,TRBD2,TRBV5-1,once,CASSLSRGGDHNEQFF,TGCGCCAGCAGCTTAAGTCGCGGGGGGGACCACAATGAGCAGTTCTTC
TRBJ2-1,-,TRBV7-9,once,CASSLDRTYNEQFF,TGTGCCAGCAGCTTAGACAGGACCTACAATGAGCAGTTCTTC
TRBJ2-3,TRBD1,TRBV7-3,-,CASSSPQGAAPSTDTQYF,TGTGCCAGCAGCTCCCCCCAGGGGGCAGCACCTAGCACAGATACGCAGTATTTT
TRBJ2-3,-,TRBV2,-,CASEGYGDTQYF,TGTGCCAGCGAGGGTTATGGGGATACGCAGTATTTT
TRBJ1-5,-,TRBV11-2,-,CASSLRHVDQPQHF,TGTGCCAGCAGCTTAAGACATGTCGATCAGCCCCAGCATTTT
TRBJ2-7,TRBD2,TRBV19,-,CASSRRGGSYEQYF,TGTGCCAGTAGTAGACGGGGGGGCTCCTACGAGCAGTACTTC
TRBJ2-7,-,TRBV23-1,once,CASSQKGQGFYEQYF,TGCGCCAGCAGTCAAAAGGGGCAGGGATTCTACGAGCAGTACTTC
TRBJ2-3,-,TRBV29-1,-,CSVEGLTGVNTQYF,TGCAGCGTTGAGGGACTGACGGGAGTAAATACGCAGTATTTT
TRBJ1-2,TRBD1,TRBV19,-,CASSPTGVIGYTF,TGTGCCAGTAGCCCCACAGGGGTCATCGGCTACACCTTC
TRBJ1-2,TRBD1,TRBV7-9,-,CASSSPQGVVYGYTF,TGTGCCAGCAGCAGCCCCCAGGGGGTCGTCTATGGCTACACCTTC
TRBJ2-1,-,TRBV27,-,CASSLLQGATGQFF,TGTGCCAGCAGTTTATTGCAGGGCGCAACTGGGCAGTTCTTC
TRBJ1-2,TRBD1,TRBV7-9,once,CASSLSSGTGNSGYTF,TGTGCCAGCAGCTTAAGTAGTGGGACAGGGAATAGTGGCTACACCTTC
TRBJ1-2,TRBD1,TRBV18,-,CASSRGTGEGYTF,TGTGCCAGCTCACGGGGGACAGGGGAAGGCTACACCTTC
TRBJ2-5,TRBD2,TRBV5-4,-,CASSPGTSGGGETQYF,TGTGCCAGCAGCCCCGGGACTAGCGGGGGTGGAGAGACCCAGTACTTC
TRBJ2-1,TRBD2,TRBV9,-,CASSKTSGIYNEQFF,TGTGCCAGCAGCAAGACTAGCGGGATCTACAATGAGCAGTTCTTC
TRBJ2-3,TRBD2,TRBV25-1,once,CASSKAGISTDTQYF,TGTGCCAGCAGTAAAGCGGGGATAAGCACAGATACGCAGTATTTT
TRBJ1-2,-,TRBV5-6,-,CASSPWGDGKVYGYTF,TGTGCCAGCAGCCCCTGGGGGGATGGGAAGGTCTATGGCTACACCTTC
TRBJ1-1,-,TRBV7-8,-,CASSLVSDRLEAFF,TGTGCCAGCAGCTTAGTTTCCGACAGGCTTGAAGCTTTCTTT
TRBJ2-7,TRBD1,TRBV6-1,-,CASSSGQGGTYEQYF,TGTGCCAGCAGTTCGGGACAGGGAGGCACCTACGAGCAGTACTTC
TRBJ2-7,-,TRBV7-9,few,CASSLGGPLAREQYF,TGTGCCAGCAGCTTAGGGGGGCCCCTCGCCCGGGAGCAGTACTTC
TRBJ1-1,-,TRBV6-1,-,CASSEDLGPVGTEAFF,TGTGCCAGCAGTGAAGATCTAGGCCCCGTGGGCACTGAAGCTTTCTTT
TRBJ2-7,TRBD1,TRBV2,-,CASTGTGSYEQYF,TGTGCCAGTACCGGGACAGGGTCCTACGAGCAGTACTTC
TRBJ1-1,-,TRBV6-6,-,CASTAETGLGTEAFF,TGTGCCAGCACCGCAGAGACAGGATTGGGGACTGAAGCTTTCTTT
TRBJ2-7,-,TRBV28,-,CASSLAGVYEQYF,TGTGCCAGCAGTTTAGCAGGGGTCTACGAGCAGTACTTC
TRBJ2-1,-,TRBV12-5,-,CASGLGGGQAHEQFF,TGTGCTAGTGGTTTGGGGGGAGGCCAGGCGCATGAGCAGTTCTTC
TRBJ2-7,-,TRBV6-1,-,CATRERTSYEQYF,TGTGCCACCCGGGAACGGACCTCCTACGAGCAGTACTTC
TRBJ2-7,TRBD2,TRBV15,once,CATSRGREGHEQYF,TGTGCCACCAGCAGAGGACGGGAGGGCCACGAGCAGTACTTC
TRBJ2-5,-,TRBV27,-,CASSFLGGGGETQYF,TGTGCCAGCAGTTTTTTGGGAGGGGGAGGAGAGACCCAGTACTTC
TRBJ1-2,-,TRBV6-5,-,CASSYSLQGSYGYTF,TGTGCCAGCAGTTACTCGTTGCAGGGAAGCTATGGCTACACCTTC
TRBJ2-1,TRBD2,TRBV5-1,-,CASSIEAGTYNEQFF,TGCGCCAGCAGCATAGAAGCGGGAACTTACAATGAGCAGTTCTTC